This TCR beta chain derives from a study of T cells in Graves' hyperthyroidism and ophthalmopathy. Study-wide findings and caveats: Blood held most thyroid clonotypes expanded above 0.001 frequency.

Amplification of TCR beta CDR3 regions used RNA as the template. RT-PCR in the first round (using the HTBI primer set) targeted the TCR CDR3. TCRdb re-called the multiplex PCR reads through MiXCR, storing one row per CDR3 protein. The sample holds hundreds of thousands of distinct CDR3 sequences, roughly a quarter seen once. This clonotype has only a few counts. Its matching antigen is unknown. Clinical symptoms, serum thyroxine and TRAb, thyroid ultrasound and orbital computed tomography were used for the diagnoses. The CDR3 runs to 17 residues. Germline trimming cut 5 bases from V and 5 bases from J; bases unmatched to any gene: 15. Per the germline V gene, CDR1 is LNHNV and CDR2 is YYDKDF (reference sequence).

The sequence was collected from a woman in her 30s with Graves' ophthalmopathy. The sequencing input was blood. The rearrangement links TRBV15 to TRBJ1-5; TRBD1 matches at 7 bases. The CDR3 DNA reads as TGTGCCACCAGCCGCGACTCAGGGGGGGTCGGGTATCAGCCCCAGCATTTT. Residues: CATSRDSGGVGYQPQHF.